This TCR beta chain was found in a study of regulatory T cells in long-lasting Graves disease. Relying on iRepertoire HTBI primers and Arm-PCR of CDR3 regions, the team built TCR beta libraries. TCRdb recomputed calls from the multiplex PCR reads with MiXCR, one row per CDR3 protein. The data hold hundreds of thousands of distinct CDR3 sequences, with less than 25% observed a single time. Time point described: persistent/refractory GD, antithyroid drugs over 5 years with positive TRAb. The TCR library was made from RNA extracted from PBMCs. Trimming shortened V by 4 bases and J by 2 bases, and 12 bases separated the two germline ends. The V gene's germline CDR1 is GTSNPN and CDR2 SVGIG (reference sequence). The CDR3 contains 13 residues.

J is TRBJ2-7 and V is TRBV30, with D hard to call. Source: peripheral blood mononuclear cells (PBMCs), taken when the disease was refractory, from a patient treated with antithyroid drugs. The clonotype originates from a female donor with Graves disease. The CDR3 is CAWTAGVTYEQYF. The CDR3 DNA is TGTGCCTGGACCGCTGGAGTCACCTACGAGCAGTACTTC.